This TCR beta chain was obtained from a study of T cell responses to AZD1222 COVID-19 vaccine. Study in general: The analysis combined second doses at about 4 or about 12 weeks.

Here immunoSEQ multiplex PCR was the method, and the copy in TCRdb shows in-frame clones only, minus some. The sample carries about 170,000 clones, approximately 93% recorded once. Per the germline V gene, CDR1 is MNHEY and CDR2 is SMNVEV (reference sequence). Trimming removed 0 bases from V and 6 bases from J; junction bases left unmatched: 5. The CDR3 spans 15 residues. General study points: White British ancestry dominated among donors, who included more females, and clonal diversity was possibly underestimated.

A remark on this clone: Its target is unknown.

Here the sequenced sample was peripheral blood, taken on day 0 of AZD1222 vaccination. The genes are TRBV27 and TRBJ1-2; TRBD1 matches at 9 bases. The clonotype was recovered from an adult in good health. The CDR3 DNA reads TGTGCCAGCAGTTTATCCCGACAGGGGGTGGATGGCTACACCTTC. Translated: CASSLSRQGVDGYTF.